This T cell receptor (beta chain) was observed in a study of glioma-infiltrating T cells. V trimming: 1 base; J trimming: 7 bases; junction bases outside the gene matches: 4. Germline loops: CDR1 MGHRA, CDR2 YSYEKL. This CDR3 comprises 14 residues. TCR alpha and beta CDR3 regions were amplified from RNA using iRepertoire nested multiplex PCR. Tissue mRNA or PBMC total RNA, roughly 90-450 ng, went into one-step reverse transcription and amplification. Using its own MiXCR run on the multiplex PCR reads, TCRdb lists one record per CDR3 protein. This sample has 300,000 to 450,000 distinct CDR3 sequences; roughly two fifths occur once, and the top ten carry about 11%.

This receptor was obtained from a human donor with low-grade glioma or glioblastoma, undergoing nonglioma brain surgery, or in good health (not recorded which). The sequencing sample was made of glioma tissue, nonneoplastic brain tissue, or PBMCs (not recorded which). The V gene is TRBV4-1, the J gene TRBJ1-5; 7 bases agree with TRBD1. The chain's CDR3 is CASSQVGGGQPQHF. DNA of the CDR3: TGCGCCAGCAGCCAAGTAGGGGGCGGACAGCCCCAGCATTTT.